Presented here are 24 T cell receptor beta chains from one specimen sequenced in a study of spatial heterogeneity in lung cancer. Time point: sample taken at primary tumor resection. TCRdb re-derived calls from the 5' RACE reads in MiXCR, one entry per CDR3 protein. In the table there are approximately 52,000 distinct CDR3 sequences, approximately 5% of which are singletons. The source was PBMCs, collected at surgery. These receptors were obtained from a male donor with early-stage non-small cell lung cancer.

This clonotype appeared many times. This chain connects TRBV5-4 to TRBJ2-3; D is possibly TRBD2 (5 bases). This CDR3 has 14 amino acids. CDR1 is SGHNT and CDR2 is YYREEE in the germline V gene (reference sequence). V lost 0 bases, J lost 1 base, and 6 bases lay in between. This CDR3 is CASSLGTRTDTQYF. CDR3 coding DNA: TGTGCCAGCAGCTTGGGGACTCGCACAGATACGCAGTATTTT. Together with reference TRBV5-4 and TRBJ2-3, the CDR3 gives the full variable domain: ETGVTQSPTHLIKTRGQQVTLRCSSQSGHNTVSWYQQALGQGPQFIFQYYREEENGRGNFPPRFSGLQFPNYSSELNVNALELDDSALYLCASSLGTRTDTQYFGPGTRLTVL.

At least ten counts were recorded for this clonotype. The chain has TRBV6-5 and TRBJ2-7; D possibly corresponds to TRBD2 (5 bases). Trimming took off 3 bases at V and 3 bases at J, with 12 bases between the two ends. Germline V gene sequence: CDR1 MNHEY, CDR2 SVGAGI. The CDR3 covers 14 residues. The CDR3 is CASSYEGVGYEQYF. The CDR3 DNA sequence: TGTGCCAGCAGTTATGAGGGAGTGGGCTACGAGCAGTACTTC.

The chain carries TRBV5-1 and TRBJ2-3, with D hard to call. From germline, CDR1 is SGHRS and CDR2 YFSETQ. The CDR3 has 14 residues. The V gene lost 1 base and the J gene lost 4 bases, with 10 bases spanning the gap. As DNA, the CDR3 is TGCGCCAGCAGCTTGAACTTGGCAGCAGATACGCAGTATTTT. This sequence encodes CASSLNLAADTQYF. Full variable domain (missing parts from reference TRBV5-1 and TRBJ2-3): KAGVTQTPRYLIKTRGQQVTLSCSPISGHRSVSWYQQTPGQGLQFLFEYFSETQRNKGNFPGRFSGRQFSNSRSEMNVSTLELGDSALYLCASSLNLAADTQYFGPGTRLTVL.

This clonotype has ten or more counts. The rearrangement links TRBV11-2 to TRBJ2-1; possible D gene TRBD2, 5 bases. The CDR3 runs to 15 residues. Germline values: CDR1 SGHAT, CDR2 FQNNGV. Trimming left V 3 bases short and J 5 bases short, with 14 bases between. The CDR3 region has the DNA TGTGCCAGCAGCTTGGACGGGGTAAGCGACAATGAGCAGTTCTTC. Translating gives CASSLDGVSDNEQFF.

This clonotype was seen at least ten times. The chain's CDR3 is CARDPGGNEQFF. The CDR3 coding sequence is TGTGCCAGGGACCCGGGGGGAAATGAGCAGTTCTTC. The chain is built from TRBV6-5 and TRBJ2-1, with 7 nucleotides matching TRBD2. V shed 9 bases, J shed 7 bases, and the junction held 6 bases outside the gene matches. The germline V gene encodes CDR1 MNHEY and CDR2 SVGAGI. This CDR3 comprises 12 residues.

This clonotype appeared many times. The chain uses TRBV7-2 and TRBJ2-3; D remains ambiguous. The CDR3 loop spans 13 amino acids. Germline V gene data show CDR1 as SGHTA and CDR2 as FQGNSA. Trimming removed 2 bases at V and 1 base at J, with 4 bases between. This CDR3 reads CASSLPRTDTQYF. The CDR3 DNA follows: TGTGCCAGCAGCTTACCCCGCACAGATACGCAGTATTTT.

This clonotype was observed many times. The V gene is TRBV10-3, the J gene TRBJ2-2, with a weak D call TRBD2 (5 bases). Germline V gives CDR1 ENHRY, CDR2 SYGVKD. This CDR3 contains 16 residues. The V end was cut by 6 bases, the J end by 4 bases, with 18 bases between. CDR3 DNA sequence: TGTGCCATCAGACACTTCATGGAGGACGGCACCGGGGAGCTGTTTTTT. It translates to CAIRHFMEDGTGELFF.

This clonotype occurred many times. The chain has TRBV5-1 and TRBJ1-2; possibly TRBD1 for D (5 bases). The ends were cut back, 0 bases at V and 7 bases at J, with 7 bases in the middle. This CDR3 spans 12 amino acids. Germline assignment: CDR1 SGHRS and CDR2 YFSETQ. CDR3 coding DNA: TGCGCCAGCAGCTTGGAGGGGACTGGCTACACCTTC. Translation gives CASSLEGTGYTF.

The rearrangement links TRBV9 to TRBJ1-2; a possible D gene is TRBD1 (6 bases). V was pared by 0 bases and J by 7 bases, with 13 bases between. The CDR3 spans 14 residues. Germline lookup yields CDR1 SGDLS and CDR2 YYNGEE. This CDR3 is CASSVAPGGGGYTF. For the CDR3, the DNA is TGTGCCAGCAGCGTAGCCCCGGGGGGCGGTGGCTACACCTTC.

This clonotype was detected many times. This sequence joins TRBV3-1 and TRBJ2-1; TRBD2 agrees at 12 bases. The V segment lost 3 bases and the J segment 7 bases; nucleotides outside the gene matches: 7. The CDR3 extends over 16 amino acids. The V gene's germline CDR1 is LGHDT and CDR2 YNNKEL (reference sequence). The CDR3 sequence is CASSQASGRAYNEQFF. As DNA, the CDR3 is TGTGCCAGCAGCCAGGCTAGCGGGAGGGCTTATAATGAGCAGTTCTTC.

This clonotype has at least ten counts. The chain uses TRBV10-3 and TRBJ2-2; 8 nucleotides match TRBD1. The V segment lost 0 bases and the J segment 2 bases; nucleotides outside the gene matches: 2. CDR3 length equals 16 residues. Germline CDR1 is ENHRY and CDR2 is SYGVKD. This CDR3 is CAISESGTGNTGELFF. The CDR3 DNA is TGTGCCATCAGTGAGTCCGGGACAGGCAACACCGGGGAGCTGTTTTTT.

This clonotype was seen many times. The chain couples TRBV7-2 to TRBJ1-1; the D gene is possibly TRBD1 (6 bases). CDR1 and CDR2 from the germline V gene are SGHTA and FQGNSA. Trimming took 2 bases from V and 3 from J, leaving 7 bases between them. This CDR3 has 13 amino acids. The CDR3 loop is CASSLRTDTEAFF. As DNA, the CDR3 is TGTGCCAGCAGCTTACGGACAGACACTGAAGCTTTCTTT.

Relative to its sample, this clonotype is medium-sized. V and J are TRBV28 and TRBJ2-3, with D unresolved. CDR1 is MDHEN, CDR2 SYDVKM, per germline. The CDR3 spans 12 residues. V was cut by 1 base and J by 4 bases, with 3 bases left in between. The CDR3 bases are TGTGCCAGCAGTTTATTTTCAGATACGCAGTATTTT. It encodes CASSLFSDTQYF.

This clonotype was seen at least ten times. V and J are TRBV7-2 and TRBJ2-1; no definite D call. The ends were cut back, 2 bases at V and 6 bases at J, with 8 bases in the middle. The CDR3 runs 13 residues. The germline V gene has CDR1 SGHTA and CDR2 FQGNSA. CDR3 residues: CASSLIKSNEQFF. CDR3 nucleotide sequence: TGTGCCAGCAGCTTAATCAAGAGCAATGAGCAGTTCTTC.

This clonotype showed up many times. This chain connects TRBV4-2 to TRBJ2-5; possible D gene TRBD2, 6 bases. The CDR3 is 17 residues long. The germline V and J ends were trimmed by 1 base and 0 bases, with 15 bases remaining between them. Germline CDR1 and CDR2: LGHNA and YNFKEQ. CDR3 nucleotides: TGTGCCAGCAGCCAAGGGGATAGCGGAGAGTACCAAGAGACCCAGTACTTC. Protein: CASSQGDSGEYQETQYF.

Ten or more counts support this clonotype. The CDR3 DNA sequence: TGTGCCAGCAGCTTACCGGGGAATGAGCAGTTCTTC. Translating gives CASSLPGNEQFF. The chain recombines TRBV7-2 with TRBJ2-1, with D tentatively TRBD2 (5 bases). The CDR3 length is 12 residues. CDR1 is SGHTA and CDR2 is FQGNSA in the germline V gene. Trimming left V 2 bases short and J 7 bases short, with 6 bases between.

This clonotype was counted at least ten times. V is TRBV7-8 and J is TRBJ2-7, with 8 bases lining up with TRBD2. From germline, CDR1 is SGHVS and CDR2 FQNEAQ. Trimming took 3 bases from V and 5 from J; bases not matched to a gene: 15. This CDR3 contains 17 residues. The CDR3 is CASSLRTTAGAANEQYF. The CDR3 DNA follows: TGTGCCAGCAGCTTGAGGACTACAGCGGGAGCAGCGAACGAGCAGTACTTC.

This clonotype was seen many times. The V call is TRBV7-2, the J call TRBJ2-4; TRBD1 might be the D (6 bases). This CDR3 contains 15 residues. Germline V lookup: CDR1 SGHTA, CDR2 FQGNSA. V was trimmed by 5 bases and J by 4 bases, leaving 15 bases between them. As DNA, the CDR3 is TGTGCCAGCAGCATACCACAGGGCGGGAAAAACATTCAGTACTTC. Translated, it gives CASSIPQGGKNIQYF. Together with reference TRBV7-2 and TRBJ2-4, the CDR3 gives the full variable domain: GAGVSQSPSNKVTEKGKDVELRCDPISGHTALYWYRQSLGQGLEFLIYFQGNSAPDKSGLPSDRFSAERTGGSVSTLTIQRTQQEDSAVYLCASSIPQGGKNIQYFGAGTRLSVL.

This clonotype has at least ten counts. V usage is TRBV5-1 and J usage is TRBJ2-1, with unresolved D. Germline V gene sequence: CDR1 SGHRS, CDR2 YFSETQ. The V gene lost 0 bases and the J gene lost 14 bases, with 12 bases spanning the gap. The CDR3 totals 12 residues. The CDR3 bases are TGCGCCAGCAGCTTGGTGGCAGAGGTTAAGTTCTTC. Protein: CASSLVAEVKFF.

This clonotype appeared many times. The chain uses TRBV19 and TRBJ2-5; D unclear. CDR1 and CDR2 from the germline V gene are LNHDA and SQIVND (reference sequence). Trimming stripped 3 bases from V and 2 bases from J, with 13 bases between. CDR3 length: 15 residues. For the CDR3, the DNA is TGTGCCAGTAGTATCGGCGGCGGTAGACAAGAGACCCAGTACTTC. It translates to CASSIGGGRQETQYF.

This clonotype has at least ten counts. The genes are TRBV12-3 or TRBV12-4 and TRBJ1-2, with TRBD1 identical over 7 bases. After removal of 6 bases from V and 5 bases from J, the junction contained 6 bases not matched to a gene. The CDR3 length is 13 residues. The CDR3 DNA reads as TGTGCCAGCAGGCCCGGGACAGCTTATGGCTACACCTTC. Translating gives CASRPGTAYGYTF.

This clonotype came up many times. This chain links TRBV5-1 with TRBJ1-1; 8 positions match TRBD1. CDR3 length equals 15 residues. The J segment lost 5 bases and the V segment lost 2 bases, leaving 8 bases of the junction unmatched. Germline CDR1 reads SGHRS; CDR2 reads YFSETQ. CDR3 region: CASSLTDRERTEAFF. The CDR3 DNA is TGCGCCAGCAGCTTAACGGACAGGGAGAGGACTGAAGCTTTCTTT.

This clonotype has at least ten counts. The chain has TRBV19 and TRBJ1-5; a weak D match, TRBD1 (6 bases). Germline V gene sequence: CDR1 LNHDA, CDR2 SQIVND (reference sequence). CDR3 size: 15 residues. V was pared by 3 bases and J by 0 bases, with 9 bases between. This CDR3 reads CASSMQGNSNQPQHF. The CDR3 region has the DNA TGTGCCAGTAGTATGCAGGGGAATAGCAATCAGCCCCAGCATTTT.

This clonotype was observed many times. This chain uses TRBV27 with TRBJ2-6, with D unresolved. Germline V gene lookup returns CDR1 MNHEY and CDR2 SMNVEV (reference sequence). There are 14 residues in the CDR3. Trimming shortened V by 5 bases and J by 2 bases, and 7 bases separated the two germline ends. The CDR3 sequence: CASSQLTGANVLTF. DNA of the CDR3: TGTGCCAGCAGTCAACTCACTGGGGCCAACGTCCTGACTTTC. The complete variable domain, with remaining parts taken from reference TRBV27 and TRBJ2-6, reads EAQVTQNPRYLITVTGKKLTVTCSQNMNHEYMSWYRQDPGLGLRQIYYSMNVEVTDKGDVPEGYKVSRKEKRNFPLILESPSPNQTSLYFCASSQLTGANVLTFGAGSRLTVL.